The clone carrying this T cell receptor (beta chain) has more than one count but fewer than ten. Its antigen is as yet unknown. TCRdb analysed the 5' RACE reads with MiXCR anew, one entry per CDR3 protein. The data contain some 440,000 distinct CDR3 sequences, roughly 26% of them singletons. Trimming cost V 0 bases and J 6 bases, with 6 bases left between them. CDR3 length: 11 amino acids. Germline-derived CDR1 and CDR2 are DFQATT and SNEGSKA (reference sequence). This sample was included in a study of identical twins. General study findings and limits: Zero-insertion results could be subject to partial confounding by invariant MAIT and iNKT cells.

The data were also submitted as part of a second study, on T cells expressing NK-cell markers.

The receptor was derived from a woman under 30 in good health. The material sequenced was CD4+ T cells sorted from blood. This chain links TRBV20-1 with TRBJ2-7; no firm D call. The CDR3 spells CSARDWREQYF. The CDR3 DNA sequence: TGCAGTGCTAGAGATTGGCGCGAGCAGTACTTC.